These T cell receptor beta chains were read from a single sample in a study of shared clonotypes between healthy human individuals. Using immunoSEQ multiplex PCR, the repertoire was profiled, and TCRdb retains in-frame clones only, with some absent. The sample lists some 2,100,000 clones, almost 96% occurring once. Sequenced material: naive CD4+ T cells sorted from blood. These receptors all come from a man aged 18 to 29 in good health. Both conserved end residues are part of each CDR3. Fields, in order: J gene, D gene, clone size, V gene, CDR3 protein, CDR3 DNA. The D gene is left open where the match is weak. Not every row has a clone size; where given, it reads once, few, many or a size class.

J: TRBJ2-2
D: TRBD2
size: .
V: TRBV14
CDR3: CASSPSAGVSRELFF
DNA: TGTGCCAGCAGCCCCTCGGCGGGAGTGTCCCGGGAGCTGTTTTTT

J: TRBJ2-6
D: TRBD1
size: .
V: TRBV28
CDR3: CASSTQGAGANVLTF
DNA: TGTGCCAGCAGCACCCAGGGGGCTGGGGCCAACGTCCTGACTTTC

J: TRBJ2-7
D: .
size: .
V: TRBV5-6
CDR3: CASSFLGDSYEQYF
DNA: TGTGCCAGCAGCTTCTTGGGCGACTCCTACGAGCAGTACTTC

J: TRBJ1-2
D: .
size: .
V: TRBV7-2
CDR3: CASSLDPQDGYYGYTF
DNA: TGTGCCAGCAGCTTAGACCCACAGGACGGGTACTATGGCTACACCTTC

J: TRBJ2-7
D: .
size: once
V: TRBV18
CDR3: CASSPGRQVIYEQYF
DNA: TGTGCCAGCTCCCCTGGGCGACAGGTCATCTACGAGCAGTACTTC

J: TRBJ2-7
D: TRBD1
size: .
V: TRBV10-3
CDR3: CAISGGGQGTLNSYEQYF
DNA: TGTGCCATCAGCGGAGGGGGACAGGGGACTCTAAACTCCTACGAGCAGTACTTC

J: TRBJ2-7
D: .
size: .
V: TRBV7-2
CDR3: CASTDGASSYEQYF
DNA: TGTGCCAGTACCGACGGGGCTAGCTCCTACGAGCAGTACTTC

J: TRBJ1-1
D: .
size: .
V: TRBV10-3
CDR3: CAISEDQGAEAFF
DNA: TGTGCCATCAGTGAGGACCAAGGGGCTGAAGCTTTCTTT

J: TRBJ1-2
D: TRBD1
size: .
V: TRBV19
CDR3: CAIWTGGYGYTF
DNA: TGTGCCATTTGGACAGGGGGCTATGGCTACACCTTC

J: TRBJ2-7
D: TRBD2
size: .
V: TRBV11-2
CDR3: CASRDAGGSGILGEQYF
DNA: TGTGCCAGCAGAGATGCGGGGGGTAGCGGGATCCTTGGTGAGCAGTACTTC

J: TRBJ1-1
D: TRBD1
size: .
V: TRBV9
CDR3: CASSAQYRGGVGMNTEAFF
DNA: TGTGCCAGCAGCGCCCAATACAGGGGCGGAGTAGGAATGAACACTGAAGCTTTCTTT

J: TRBJ2-7
D: TRBD2
size: .
V: TRBV7-9
CDR3: CASSLGLGGSGRSYEQYF
DNA: TGTGCCAGCAGCTTAGGCCTCGGAGGTAGCGGGAGATCCTACGAGCAGTACTTC

J: TRBJ2-2
D: .
size: .
V: TRBV30
CDR3: CAWSVGISPGELFF
DNA: TGTGCCTGGAGTGTGGGGATTAGTCCCGGGGAGCTGTTTTTT

J: TRBJ2-1
D: TRBD1
size: .
V: TRBV11-2
CDR3: CASSSQGAGNEQFF
DNA: TGTGCCAGCAGCTCACAGGGGGCGGGTAATGAGCAGTTCTTC

J: TRBJ2-7
D: .
size: .
V: TRBV5-4
CDR3: CASSSGTYEQYF
DNA: TGTGCCAGCAGCTCCGGGACCTACGAGCAGTACTTC

J: TRBJ2-7
D: TRBD1
size: .
V: TRBV5-1
CDR3: CASSWDRLSSYEQYF
DNA: TGCGCCAGCAGCTGGGACAGGTTGAGCTCCTACGAGCAGTACTTC

J: TRBJ2-2
D: TRBD2
size: .
V: TRBV6-5
CDR3: CASTPGGARTGELFF
DNA: TGTGCCAGCACCCCCGGGGGGGCCCGAACCGGGGAGCTGTTTTTT

J: TRBJ2-2
D: .
size: .
V: TRBV28
CDR3: CASRDRTGELFF
DNA: TGTGCCAGCAGAGACAGGACCGGGGAGCTGTTTTTT